The 16 T cell receptor beta chains below were found in one sample sequenced in a study of T cell responses to AZD1222 COVID-19 vaccine. TCRdb's copy holds only in-frame clones and misses some; the assay was immunoSEQ multiplex PCR. Here the sample spans 110,000 to 150,000 clones, over 75% being singletons. The sequenced sample was peripheral blood, obtained on day 0 of AZD1222 vaccination. The receptors were gathered from an adult in good health.

The chain has TRBV18 and TRBJ1-1; no clear D gene. The CDR3 length is 13 residues. CDR1 and CDR2 (germline): KGHSH, LQKENI. Trimming removed 3 bases at V and 1 base at J, with 6 bases between. CDR3 sequence (DNA): TGTGCCAGCTCACCGCGACAGAACACTGAAGCTTTCTTT. This encodes CASSPRQNTEAFF.

Points on this clone: The sample holds other DNA sequences that translate to the same CDR3. This chain joins TRBV5-1 and TRBJ2-5; D uncertain. This CDR3 comprises 14 residues. V was clipped by 0 bases and J by 2 bases, with 8 bases between them. The V gene's germline CDR1 is SGHRS and CDR2 YFSETQ. This CDR3 is CASSLVGGQETQYF. The CDR3 DNA follows: TGCGCCAGCAGCTTGGTAGGCGGTCAAGAGACCCAGTACTTC. Looking up the rest from reference TRBV5-1 and TRBJ2-5 gives the full variable domain: KAGVTQTPRYLIKTRGQQVTLSCSPISGHRSVSWYQQTPGQGLQFLFEYFSETQRNKGNFPGRFSGRQFSNSRSEMNVSTLELGDSALYLCASSLVGGQETQYFGPGTRLLVL.

This clone was found a few times. V gene TRBV7-2 combines with J gene TRBJ1-3; D unclear. The germline CDR1 and CDR2 sequences are SGHTA and FQGNSA. With 3 bases removed from V and 4 bases from J, the gap between germline ends came to 4 bases. This CDR3 has 12 amino acids. The CDR3 sequence is CASSFGGNTIYF. In DNA, the CDR3 is TGTGCCAGCAGCTTCGGAGGAAACACCATATATTTT.

The V gene is TRBV3-1 (or the pseudogene TRBV3-2), the J gene TRBJ2-4; 12 bases align to TRBD2. From germline, CDR1 is LGHDT and CDR2 YNNKEL (reference sequence). The CDR3 extends over 14 amino acids. Trimming at V came to 7 bases and at J to 6 bases, leaving 4 bases not matched to a gene. The CDR3 protein is CASKLAGGGNIQYF. CDR3 DNA sequence: TGTGCCAGCAAACTAGCGGGGGGAGGAAACATTCAGTACTTC.

This sequence joins TRBV5-1 and TRBJ1-1, with TRBD1 as a possible D gene (6 bases). The V and J ends lost 4 bases and 4 bases respectively, with 11 bases between them. CDR1 is SGHRS, CDR2 YFSETQ, per germline. The CDR3 runs to 13 residues. This chain's CDR3 is CASSATGTTEAFF. Written as DNA, the CDR3 is TGCGCCAGCAGCGCAACAGGGACCACTGAAGCTTTCTTT.

The J gene is TRBJ1-1, the V gene TRBV29-1; 8 nucleotides align to TRBD1. The CDR3 totals 13 residues. V dropped 7 bases and J dropped 7; count of bases not matched to a gene: 11. Germline V lookup: CDR1 SQVTM, CDR2 ANQGSEA. The CDR3, as DNA: TGCAGCGCCCTCCAGGGGGCGTTGGGTGAAGCTTTCTTT. It specifies CSALQGALGEAFF.

The V and J genes are TRBV9 and TRBJ2-1, with D unresolved. The germline gives CDR1 SGDLS, CDR2 YYNGEE. The CDR3 contains 14 residues. The germline V and J ends were trimmed by 4 bases and 1 base, with 9 bases remaining between them. The CDR3 DNA reads TGTGCCAGCAGCCCGCTGGGTTCCTACAATGAGCAGTTCTTC. It codes for CASSPLGSYNEQFF.

In nucleotides, the CDR3 is TGCGCCAGCAGCTTATGGGGGAACACTGAAGCTTTCTTT. It encodes CASSLWGNTEAFF. The chain recombines TRBV5-1 with TRBJ1-1; D gene unclear. Germline V lookup: CDR1 SGHRS, CDR2 YFSETQ. The CDR3 runs 13 residues. The V end lost 2 bases, the J end lost 1 base, and 6 bases lay between the germline ends.

This sequence joins TRBV28 and TRBJ2-7, with D hard to call. CDR3 size: 15 residues. Germline V gene sequence: CDR1 MDHEN, CDR2 SYDVKM. The V end was cut by 2 bases, the J end by 2 bases, with 13 bases between. The CDR3: CASSLVGIGTYEQYF. The CDR3 DNA is TGTGCCAGCAGTTTAGTGGGGATCGGCACCTACGAGCAGTACTTC.

In this sample, this clone turned up once. This sequence joins TRBV7-9 and TRBJ2-5, with 10 bases lining up with TRBD2. The length of the CDR3 is 16 residues. Germline V gene lookup returns CDR1 SEHNR and CDR2 FQNEAQ (reference sequence). The trim removed 5 bases at V and 4 bases at J, leaving 10 bases unmatched. CDR3 DNA sequence: TGTGCCAGCAGCCCCCGGCAAAGCGGGAGGGGAGAGACCCAGTACTTC. Translation gives CASSPRQSGRGETQYF. The full variable domain, its missing parts supplied by reference TRBV7-9 and TRBJ2-5, is DTGVSQNPRHKITKRGQNVTFRCDPISEHNRLYWYRQTLGQGPEFLTYFQNEAQLEKSRLLSDRFSAERPKGSFSTLEIQRTEQGDSAMYLCASSPRQSGRGETQYFGPGTRLLVL.

The chain recombines TRBV5-1 with TRBJ2-7; D is unclear. The CDR3 has 14 amino acids. Trimming stripped 3 bases from V and 4 bases from J, with 14 bases between. CDR1 is SGHRS and CDR2 is YFSETQ in the germline V gene. CDR3 sequence reads: CASSSGQVGYEQYF. CDR3 bases: TGCGCCAGCAGCTCAGGCCAGGTAGGTTACGAGCAGTACTTC.

The chain employs TRBV19 and TRBJ2-3; D may be TRBD2 (5 bases). Trimming cost V 3 bases and J 5 bases, with 9 bases left between them. CDR3 size: 13 residues. CDR1 is LNHDA, CDR2 SQIVND, per germline (reference sequence). The DNA of the CDR3 is TGTGCCAGTAGTATCGGACTGGGAGATACGCAGTATTTT. This translates into CASSIGLGDTQYF.

Only one count was recorded for this clone. V and J are TRBV27 and TRBJ2-7; D assignment may be TRBD1 or TRBD2 (5 bases each). V lost 4 bases, J lost 9 bases, and 16 bases lay in between. In germline, CDR1 is MNHEY, CDR2 SMNVEV (reference sequence). This CDR3 region has 13 residues. CDR3 protein: CASSSGPRRGQYF. CDR3 DNA sequence: TGTGCCAGCAGTTCGGGACCGCGACGAGGGCAGTACTTC.

J is TRBJ1-5 and V is TRBV28; no definite D call. CDR3 size: 16 residues. Germline lookup yields CDR1 MDHEN and CDR2 SYDVKM. V shed 8 bases and J shed 0 bases, with 17 bases lying between them. Here the CDR3 DNA reads TGTGCCAGCGCCCCAACGGGGAGAAATAGCAATCAGCCCCAGCATTTT. It codes for CASAPTGRNSNQPQHF. Complete variable domain (other parts from reference TRBV28 and TRBJ1-5): DVKVTQSSRYLVKRTGEKVFLECVQDMDHENMFWYRQDPGLGLRLIYFSYDVKMKEKGDIPEGYSVSREKKERFSLILESASTNQTSMYLCASAPTGRNSNQPQHFGDGTRLSIL.

This rearrangement joins TRBV27 to TRBJ1-2; perhaps TRBD1 as D (5 bases). V was shortened by 6 bases and J by 6 bases, with 14 bases between the two germline ends. CDR3 size: 13 residues. Germline-derived CDR1 and CDR2 are MNHEY and SMNVEV (reference sequence). This CDR3 reads CASSSWDSHGYTF. The CDR3, as DNA: TGTGCCAGCAGCTCCTGGGACTCACATGGCTACACCTTC.

V is TRBV11-3 and J is TRBJ1-4; 11 bases match TRBD1. The V segment lost 3 bases and the J segment 9 bases; nucleotides outside the gene matches: 12. Germline V lookup: CDR1 SGHNT, CDR2 YENEEA. CDR3 length: 17 amino acids. CDR3 residues: CASSLTDRGRSCKKLFF. CDR3 coding DNA: TGTGCCAGCAGCTTGACGGACAGGGGGCGGTCGTGCAAAAAACTGTTTTTT.